These T cell receptor beta chains were read from a single sample in a study of cytomegalovirus exposure and HLA in healthy donors. Sequencing used immunoSEQ multiplex PCR; TCRdb keeps in-frame clones, though not all of them. The table has tens of thousands of clones, approximately 85% seen once. Sequencing was carried out using PBMCs. The receptor set was obtained from a woman aged 25 to 45 in good health and CMV-seronegative. Each CDR3 is given with its conserved first and last residue. The order of the fields is V gene, D gene, J gene, CDR3 length, clone size, CDR3 protein, CDR3 DNA. D genes are given only for firm matches. Expanded clones get a size class; other rows say once, few or many, or leave the size out.

TRBV27	TRBD1	TRBJ2-1	15	once	CASSLDRGPLREQFF	TGTGCCAGCAGCCTGGACAGGGGGCCGCTCCGAGAGCAGTTCTTC
TRBV6-4	TRBD2	TRBJ2-7	14	-	CASSVAGEVNEQYF	TGTGCCAGCAGTGTTGCGGGAGAGGTAAACGAGCAGTACTTC
TRBV6-1	TRBD1	TRBJ1-3	16	-	CASSEPTGVAGNTIYF	TGTGCCAGCAGTGAACCAACAGGGGTGGCCGGAAACACCATATATTTT
TRBV27	-	TRBJ1-5	14	-	CASSFEAGRQPQHF	TGTGCCAGCAGTTTTGAAGCAGGGCGCCAGCCCCAGCATTTT
TRBV6-5	TRBD1	TRBJ1-2	16	-	CASSYLSSTGSYGYTF	TGTGCCAGCAGTTACCTCAGCTCGACAGGGAGCTATGGCTACACCTTC
TRBV5-1	TRBD1	TRBJ2-7	14	-	CASSKGQARYEQYF	TGCGCCAGCAGCAAAGGACAGGCTCGCTACGAGCAGTACTTC
TRBV10-1	-	TRBJ2-1	12	few	CASSEPPGSQFF	TGCGCCAGCAGTGAGCCGCCCGGGTCGCAGTTCTTC
TRBV7-2	TRBD2	TRBJ2-1	16	-	CASSSPAGALYNEQFF	TGTGCCAGCAGCTCTCCAGCGGGAGCCTTGTACAATGAGCAGTTCTTC
TRBV11-2	-	TRBJ2-1	13	-	CASSLYPRNEQFF	TGTGCCAGCAGCTTATATCCACGGAATGAGCAGTTCTTC
TRBV7-6	-	TRBJ2-1	12	-	CASSLANNEQFF	TGTGCCAGCAGCTTAGCCAACAATGAGCAGTTCTTC
TRBV4-2	-	TRBJ1-1	14	once	CASSQERANTEAFF	TGTGCCAGCAGCCAAGAGAGGGCGAACACTGAAGCTTTCTTT
TRBV19	-	TRBJ1-1	13	-	CASSPNRVGEAFF	TGTGCCAGTAGTCCTAACAGGGTGGGAGAAGCTTTCTTT
TRBV18	-	TRBJ1-5	14	-	CASSQGRDNQPQHF	TGTGCCAGCTCCCAAGGCAGGGATAATCAGCCCCAGCATTTT
TRBV5-1	-	TRBJ1-2	15	-	CASSLGLRSNYGYTF	TGCGCCAGCAGCTTGGGGCTCAGATCTAACTATGGCTACACCTTC
TRBV28	TRBD1	TRBJ2-7	14	-	CASRRDRTSYEQYF	TGTGCCAGCAGGCGGGACAGGACCTCCTACGAGCAGTACTTC
TRBV10-2	TRBD2	TRBJ2-1	15	once	CASSLSGSSYNEQFF	TGCGCCAGCAGCCTTAGCGGGAGCTCCTACAATGAGCAGTTCTTC
TRBV28	-	TRBJ2-2	14	-	CASTGQPNTGELFF	TGTGCCAGCACCGGACAGCCAAACACCGGGGAGCTGTTTTTT
TRBV7-6	-	TRBJ2-6	17	-	CASSRRGLSSGANVLTF	TGTGCCAGCAGCCGCAGAGGACTCAGCTCTGGGGCCAACGTCCTGACTTTC
TRBV18	TRBD1	TRBJ2-7	13	-	CASQGQGSNEQYF	TGTGCCAGCCAGGGACAGGGGTCCAACGAGCAGTACTTC
TRBV5-1	-	TRBJ2-4	11	once	CASSSGNIQYF	TGCGCCAGCAGCTCGGGAAACATTCAGTACTTC